The clone carrying this T cell receptor beta chain was seen at least ten times. The sample is drawn from a study of T cells in Graves' hyperthyroidism and ophthalmopathy. Researchers took RNA transcripts and amplified the TCR beta CDR3 regions from them. Primed by the HTBI set, a first-round RT-PCR was run on the TCR CDR3. TCRdb analysed the multiplex PCR reads with MiXCR anew, one entry per CDR3 protein. The sample has a few hundred thousand distinct CDR3 sequences, less than 20% seen once. The V gene's germline CDR1 is KGHSH and CDR2 LQKENI. The CDR3 is 13 residues long. The V end lost 8 bases, the J end lost 1 base, and 11 bases lay between the germline ends.

The rearrangement links TRBV18 to TRBJ1-1; D remains unclear. This receptor was obtained from a woman aged 40 to 50 with Graves' ophthalmopathy. The sample was blood. CDR3 sequence: CASSPGWNTEAFF. CDR3 sequence (DNA): TGTGCCAGCAGTCCGGGGTGGAACACTGAAGCTTTCTTT.